These 24 T cell receptor beta chains came from one sample sequenced in a study of blood T cell repertoires in COVID-19. Libraries were prepared by immunoSEQ multiplex PCR; TCRdb keeps only in-frame clonotypes and omits some of them. The repertoire includes tens of thousands of clones, roughly 90% of them detected once, and under 20% sits in the top ten. Sequences were obtained from peripheral blood. The receptors here all came from an elderly man in a cohort sampled during active COVID-19.

CDR3 DNA: TGTGCCACCAGTCCCGGACAGTATAGCAATCAGCCCCAGCATTTT. Encoded protein: CATSPGQYSNQPQHF. The chain employs TRBV24-1 and TRBJ1-5; tentatively, D is TRBD1 (6 bases). Trimming stripped 6 bases from V and 0 bases from J, with 11 bases between. This CDR3 comprises 15 residues. CDR1 and CDR2 (germline): KGHDR, SFDVKD.

The V call is TRBV6-6, the J call TRBJ1-2; TRBD1 aligns across 8 bases. CDR3 length equals 13 residues. The germline CDR1 and CDR2 sequences are MNHNY and SVGAGI (reference sequence). Trimming at V came to 6 bases and at J to 7 bases, leaving 7 bases not matched to a gene. CDR3 protein: CASSNDRGFGYTF. The CDR3 nucleotides are TGTGCCAGCAGCAACGACAGGGGATTTGGCTACACCTTC.

This clone came up a few times. The genes are TRBV6-5 and TRBJ2-7, with TRBD1 matching over 7 bases. This CDR3 has 12 residues. V lost 4 bases to trimming and J lost 4 bases; unmatched junction nucleotides: 1. Germline V lookup: CDR1 MNHEY, CDR2 SVGAGI. The CDR3 DNA sequence: TGTGCCAGCAGTTCAGGGGGTTACGAGCAGTACGTC. Translation: CASSSGGYEQYV.

The chain links TRBV7-9 to TRBJ1-6; D gene uncertain. The ends were cut back, 5 bases at V and 0 bases at J, with 17 bases in the middle. CDR1 is SEHNR and CDR2 is FQNEAQ in the germline V gene (reference sequence). The length of the CDR3 is 18 residues. The CDR3 is CASSPNPDKSSYNSPLHF. CDR3 nucleotide sequence: TGTGCCAGCAGCCCTAACCCCGACAAGAGCTCCTATAATTCACCCCTCCACTTT.

J is TRBJ2-5 and V is TRBV7-2; TRBD1 agrees at 10 bases. CDR1 is SGHTA and CDR2 is FQGNSA in the germline V gene. Trimming at V came to 5 bases and at J to 4 bases, leaving 10 bases not matched to a gene. This CDR3 is 16 amino acids long. The CDR3 DNA reads TGTGCCAGCAGCCCTAACCGGGACAGGGGTCGAGAGACCCAGTACTTC. Its translation: CASSPNRDRGRETQYF.

The chain combines TRBV7-2 with TRBJ1-2, with unresolved D. CDR3 size: 14 residues. V gave up 4 bases and J gave up 5 bases, with 14 bases separating them. Germline V gene lookup returns CDR1 SGHTA and CDR2 FQGNSA. CDR3 in DNA: TGTGCCAGCAGCTCCCGGGTTGAGAGTTATGGCTACACCTTC. This gives the protein CASSSRVESYGYTF.

This sequence joins TRBV6-5 and TRBJ2-7, with D possibly TRBD2 on 7 matching bases. Trimming stripped 5 bases from V and 7 bases from J, with 18 bases between. The CDR3 length is 14 residues. Germline V gene lookup returns CDR1 MNHEY and CDR2 SVGAGI. CDR3 coding DNA: TGTGCCAGCAGTCAATCAGGGGCCGGGGGGGAGCAGTACGTC. This codes for CASSQSGAGGEQYV.

This chain joins TRBV2 and TRBJ2-6, with D possibly being TRBD2 (6 bases). Trimming stripped 6 bases from V and 4 bases from J, with 13 bases between. There are 15 residues in the CDR3. Germline CDR1 SNHLY, CDR2 FYNNEI. The CDR3 region is CASREGSLGANVLTF. The CDR3, as DNA: TGTGCCAGCAGGGAGGGGAGTCTGGGGGCCAACGTCCTGACTTTC.

V usage is TRBV6-7 and J usage is TRBJ2-1, with 13 bases matching TRBD2. TRBV6-7 counts as an open reading frame of uncertain function. The length of the CDR3 is 15 residues. V shed 4 bases, J shed 7 bases, and the junction held 4 bases outside the gene matches. The CDR3 loop reads CASSWTSGGGNEQFF. Here the CDR3 DNA reads TGTGCCAGCAGTTGGACTAGCGGGGGTGGTAATGAGCAGTTCTTC.

The chain combines TRBV4-2 with TRBJ2-1; 11 nucleotides line up with TRBD2. Germline lookup yields CDR1 LGHNA and CDR2 YNFKEQ. The CDR3 has 17 residues. Trimming removed 6 bases from V and 4 bases from J; junction bases left unmatched: 11. This chain's CDR3 is CASRQRLAGTGYNEQFF. The CDR3 DNA sequence: TGTGCCAGCAGGCAACGACTAGCGGGGACTGGATACAATGAGCAGTTCTTC.

V usage is TRBV28 and J usage is TRBJ1-1, with D possibly matching TRBD1 (5 bases). The germline V gene encodes CDR1 MDHEN and CDR2 SYDVKM. V was trimmed by 3 bases and J by 5 bases, leaving 7 bases between them. The CDR3 spans 12 residues. The CDR3 here is CASSLTATEAFF. The CDR3 coding sequence is TGTGCCAGCAGTTTGACAGCGACTGAAGCTTTCTTT.

This clone was recorded only once. The chain employs TRBV6-6 and TRBJ1-2; D is undetermined. Per germline, CDR1 MNHNY and CDR2 SVGAGI (reference sequence). Deletions cut 0 bases from V and 4 bases from J, with 12 bases between. This CDR3 has 15 residues. CDR3 protein: CASSYSTVTVYGYTF. CDR3 nucleotides: TGTGCCAGCAGTTACTCTACGGTAACGGTCTATGGCTACACCTTC.

The chain joins TRBV11-2 to TRBJ2-7; D possibly corresponds to TRBD1 (6 bases). CDR1 SGHAT and CDR2 FQNNGV come from the germline V gene. The CDR3 contains 14 residues. V lost 6 bases to trimming and J lost 0 bases, with 12 bases between them. CDR3 sequence: CASRQGFISYEQYF. In DNA, the CDR3 is TGTGCCAGCAGACAGGGCTTCATCTCCTACGAGCAGTACTTC.

The chain employs TRBV7-2 and TRBJ1-1, with a weak D call TRBD1 (5 bases). V lost 1 base and J 2 bases, leaving 8 bases between the germline ends. Germline-derived CDR1 and CDR2 are SGHTA and FQGNSA. The CDR3 contains 14 residues. The CDR3 loop is CASSLVRGNTEAFF. The CDR3 DNA reads as TGTGCCAGCAGCTTAGTTAGGGGCAACACTGAAGCTTTCTTT.

This chain links TRBV2 with TRBJ2-5, with D perhaps matching TRBD1 (5 bases). Germline-derived CDR1 and CDR2 are SNHLY and FYNNEI. The V end lost 4 bases, the J end lost 2 bases, and 8 bases lay between the germline ends. CDR3 length equals 13 residues. The DNA of the CDR3 is TGTGCCAGCAGTGGACAGACTCAAGAGACCCAGTACTTC. Protein sequence: CASSGQTQETQYF.

J is TRBJ1-1 and V is TRBV6-5; the match to TRBD1 covers 7 bases. The trim removed 6 bases at V and 1 base at J, leaving 2 bases unmatched. Germline CDR1 is MNHEY and CDR2 is SVGAGI. This CDR3 is 13 amino acids long. The chain's CDR3 is CASRQGPNTEAFF. The CDR3 bases are TGTGCCAGCAGACAGGGGCCGAACACTGAAGCTTTCTTT.

This clone was picked up one time. This chain joins TRBV19 and TRBJ2-1; D unresolved. Germline V gene sequence: CDR1 LNHDA, CDR2 SQIVND (reference sequence). Trimming removed 6 bases from V and 8 bases from J, with 11 bases in between. The CDR3 is 12 residues long. The chain's CDR3 is CASSIPGDEQFF. The CDR3 coding sequence is TGTGCCAGTAGCATACCAGGCGATGAGCAGTTCTTC.

The chain recombines TRBV6-2 or TRBV6-3 with TRBJ2-1; tentatively, D is TRBD2 (7 bases). Trimming cost V 2 bases and J 6 bases, with 14 bases left between them. The CDR3 covers 15 residues. CDR1 and CDR2 (germline): MNHEY, SVGEGT. The chain's CDR3 is CASSYPAGATNEQFF. CDR3 in DNA: TGTGCCAGCAGTTACCCGGCGGGGGCGACCAATGAGCAGTTCTTC.

The genes are TRBV7-9 and TRBJ2-5; no firm D call. In germline, CDR1 is SEHNR, CDR2 FQNEAQ (reference sequence). The CDR3 spans 11 residues. V lost 5 bases to trimming and J lost 4 bases, with 5 bases between them. CDR3 in amino acids: CASSHLETQYF. For the CDR3, the DNA is TGTGCCAGCAGCCACTTAGAGACCCAGTACTTC.

The chain has TRBV3-1 (or the pseudogene TRBV3-2) and TRBJ2-7; 7 bases are a match to TRBD2. The V gene's germline CDR1 is LGHDT and CDR2 YNNKEL (reference sequence). The CDR3 sequence is 13 residues long. J gave up 6 bases and V 3 bases, and 5 bases lay outside the gene matches. CDR3 nucleotide sequence: TGTGCCAGCAGCCAGGAGGGAGGGACCGAGCAGTACGTC. It codes for CASSQEGGTEQYV.

The V call is TRBV2, the J call TRBJ2-1; 10 bases are a match to TRBD2. The CDR3 has 17 residues. Germline values: CDR1 SNHLY, CDR2 FYNNEI. The junction had 10 bases not matched to a gene; V was cut back by 5 bases and J by 3 bases. The CDR3 here is CASSTAQGLALYNEQFF. The CDR3 region has the DNA TGTGCCAGCAGTACCGCCCAGGGACTAGCGCTCTACAATGAGCAGTTCTTC.

V gene TRBV4-3 combines with J gene TRBJ2-1; the match to TRBD2 covers 8 bases. CDR3 length: 16 residues. V trimming: 0 bases; J trimming: 0 bases; junction bases outside the gene matches: 1. Per the germline V gene, CDR1 is LGHNA and CDR2 is YSLEER. The CDR3: CASSQDRGGSYNEQFF. The CDR3 DNA follows: TGCGCCAGCAGCCAAGATCGGGGGGGCTCCTACAATGAGCAGTTCTTC.

V usage is TRBV27 and J usage is TRBJ2-3; the match to TRBD2 covers 16 bases. The CDR3 length is 20 residues. The junction had 12 bases not matched to a gene; V was cut back by 5 bases and J by 1 base. Germline loops: CDR1 MNHEY, CDR2 SMNVEV (reference sequence). For the CDR3, the DNA is TGTGCCAGCAGTCTCTCGGGACTAGCGGGGGGGGCCCGCCGCACAGATACGCAGTATTTT. Protein product: CASSLSGLAGGARRTDTQYF.

The CDR3 DNA reads TGTGCCATCAGTGAGTCAGAGCGGGGGCCGCAAGAGACCCAGTACTTC. Translated: CAISESERGPQETQYF. V and J are TRBV10-3 and TRBJ2-5; 8 bases fit TRBD2. Germline V CDR1 and CDR2: ENHRY, SYGVKD. The V and J ends lost 0 bases and 2 bases, in that order; junction bases with no gene match: 5. The CDR3 is 16 amino acids.